This T cell receptor (beta chain) came from a study of blood T cells in healthy people across ages. Whole-study findings and limits: Unknown donor CMV status possibly confounded expanded clonotype changes.

V lost 1 base to trimming and J lost 6 bases, with 14 bases between them. The CDR3 consists of 15 residues. The germline CDR1 and CDR2 sequences are LGHDT and YNNKEL (reference sequence). As regards this clonotype: Its antigen is as yet unknown.

A J-beta primer mix and a sample-barcoded 5' primer were used in a second PCR of about 7 to 11 cycles. TCRdb reprocessed the 5' RACE reads via MiXCR and lists one record per CDR3 protein. Of 1.5 million to 2 million distinct CDR3 sequences listed, 28% are singletons. The chain uses TRBV3-1 and TRBJ2-3; no clear D. This clonotype was sampled from a woman younger than 45 in good health. Sequenced material: blood. CDR3 protein: CASSQGYLKGDTQYF. For the CDR3, the DNA is TGTGCCAGCAGCCAAGGTTACTTAAAGGGCGATACGCAGTATTTT.